Shown below are 31 T cell receptor beta chains from a single sample sequenced in a study of kidney transplant recipient with SARS-CoV-2 infection. TCRdb itself ran the reads through MiXCR, one entry per CDR3 protein. The table includes under 250,000 distinct CDR3 sequences, more than 25% detected once. This specimen consisted of a blood sample, obtained at baseline and on day 111 from a kidney transplant recipient. The receptors were sampled from a male patient aged 25 to 39 who had COVID-19 and was a kidney transplant recipient. Some of the T cells may derive from the graft donor.

This clonotype was detected ten times or more. The CDR3 region is CSGGAGTNTGELFF. DNA for the CDR3: TGCAGCGGGGGGGCGGGGACGAACACCGGGGAGCTGTTTTTT. The genes are TRBV29-1 and TRBJ2-2; D tentatively reads TRBD1 or TRBD2 (6 bases each). The V and J ends lost 7 bases and 0 bases respectively, with 12 bases between them. The CDR3 contains 14 residues. In germline, CDR1 is SQVTM, CDR2 ANQGSEA.

About this clonotype: A much larger clonotype is one base distant, so this may be a read error. V and J are TRBV13 and TRBJ2-1; TRBD2 aligns across 10 bases. The CDR3 consists of 16 residues. Germline CDR1 is PRHDT and CDR2 is FYEKMQ (reference sequence). The CDR3 region has the DNA TGTGCCGGCAGCTTAAGATCTAGCGGGAGTTTTAGTGAGCAGTTCTTC. This gives the protein CAGSLRSSGSFSEQFF.

This clonotype appeared many times. Here the CDR3 reads CASSPLMGRVGYTF. CDR3 DNA: TGTGCCAGCAGTCCCCTAATGGGGCGGGTTGGCTACACCTTC. The chain joins TRBV6-5 to TRBJ1-2; TRBD1 might be the D (5 bases). From germline, CDR1 is MNHEY and CDR2 SVGAGI. Trimming stripped 5 bases from V and 7 bases from J, with 17 bases between. The CDR3 sequence is 14 residues long.

This clonotype has just a few counts. This chain connects TRBV19 to TRBJ1-2; D not certain. Germline loops: CDR1 LNHDA, CDR2 SQIVND (reference sequence). The CDR3 consists of 17 residues. Trimming shortened V by 5 bases and J by 4 bases, and 23 bases separated the two germline ends. CDR3 sequence: CASSYELTNRKTYGYTF. The CDR3 DNA reads TGTGCCAGTAGTTACGAACTGACAAATCGAAAGACCTATGGCTACACCTTC.

This clonotype was picked up one time. This may be a read error, as it is one base from a much larger clone. The CDR3 region has the DNA TGTGCCAGCAGCATAGGCACTCCCATTTCAAGCTTGACCGGGGAGCTGTTTTTT. Its translation is CASSIGTPISSLTGELFF. V gene TRBV3-1 combines with J gene TRBJ2-2; the D is unclear. Germline CDR1 LGHDT, CDR2 YNNKEL (reference sequence). The CDR3 runs to 18 residues. Trimming left V 5 bases short and J 5 bases short, with 24 bases between.

With regard to this clonotype: A much more abundant neighbour one base away suggests this may be a read error. The genes are TRBV20-1 and TRBJ2-1, with D tentatively TRBD1 or TRBD2 (7 bases each). Germline loops: CDR1 DFQATT, CDR2 SNEGSKA (reference sequence). Deletions cut 3 bases from V and 6 bases from J, with 24 bases between. The CDR3 is 17 residues long. Written as DNA, the CDR3 is TGCAGTGCTAGGAACTTGTTAGGGAGGGGGCAGGTCAATGAGCAGTTCTTC. Translation gives CSARNLLGRGQVNEQFF.

The chain carries TRBV21-1 and TRBJ2-3; the tabulated D call, TRBD1, remains unverified against the DNA. TRBV21-1 is a recognized pseudogene. This CDR3 has 17 residues. CDR3 nucleotides: TGTGCCAACAGAGGGGGGCTAGCTACAGTCATGCAAAATACGCAGTATTTT. It encodes CANRGGLATVMQNTQYF.

This clonotype was counted many times. The chain couples TRBV18 to TRBJ1-1; D ambiguous. The V and J ends lost 3 bases and 3 bases respectively, with 14 bases between them. The CDR3 runs 15 residues. The germline V gene encodes CDR1 KGHSH and CDR2 LQKENI. DNA for the CDR3: TGTGCCAGCTCACCCGTAGGGCGCGTGGACACTGAAGCTTTCTTT. Protein product: CASSPVGRVDTEAFF.

Comment on this clonotype: Given a much more abundant clone one base away, this may be a read error. This chain uses TRBV2 with TRBJ1-5, with D possibly being TRBD1 (5 bases). The CDR3 runs to 14 residues. The germline CDR1 and CDR2 sequences are SNHLY and FYNNEI. Trimming cost V 6 bases and J 7 bases, with 16 bases left between them. The CDR3 nucleotides read TGTGCCAGCAGCGGACGGGGGGTCGGACAGCCCCAGCATTTT. Its translation is CASSGRGVGQPQHF.

This clonotype has at least ten counts. The chain uses TRBV5-4 and TRBJ1-1; 9 bases line up with TRBD1. The ends lost 0 bases at V and 1 base at J; junction bases unmatched: 4. Germline V gene data show CDR1 as SGHNT and CDR2 as YYREEE (reference sequence). The CDR3 consists of 16 residues. This CDR3 is CASSLVTGGGNTEAFF. The CDR3 DNA reads TGTGCCAGCAGCTTGGTAACAGGGGGCGGGAACACTGAAGCTTTCTTT. The full variable domain, in which reference TRBV5-4 and TRBJ1-1 provide the parts outside the CDR3, is ETGVTQSPTHLIKTRGQQVTLRCSSQSGHNTVSWYQQALGQGPQFIFQYYREEENGRGNFPPRFSGLQFPNYSSELNVNALELDDSALYLCASSLVTGGGNTEAFFGQGTRLTVV.

This clonotype came up many times. V usage is TRBV19 and J usage is TRBJ2-3; no clear D. The CDR3 has 14 amino acids. Looked up from germline, CDR1 is LNHDA and CDR2 is SQIVND (reference sequence). The germline V and J ends were trimmed by 4 bases and 2 bases, with 10 bases remaining between them. Here the CDR3 reads CASSTPQYTDTQYF. In nucleotides, the CDR3 is TGTGCCAGTAGTACCCCTCAATACACAGATACGCAGTATTTT.

There are many counts of this clonotype. The V call is TRBV20-1, the J call TRBJ1-1; possibly TRBD1 for D (6 bases). The CDR3 runs 13 residues. V lost 3 bases, J lost 5 bases, and 13 bases lay in between. CDR1 and CDR2 (germline): DFQATT, SNEGSKA (reference sequence). CDR3 DNA: TGCAGTGCTAGCCCCCCGACAGGTACTGAAGCTTTCTTT. Translated: CSASPPTGTEAFF.

This clonotype came up many times. The chain uses TRBV7-9 and TRBJ1-2, with TRBD1 matching over 7 bases. Germline lookup yields CDR1 SEHNR and CDR2 FQNEAQ (reference sequence). V lost 3 bases, J lost 8 bases, and 15 bases stayed unmatched. The CDR3 is made up of 16 amino acids. CDR3 DNA: TGTGCCAGCAGCTTTCATTTTGAGGGAGTGACAGGGGGCTACACCTTC. Translation gives CASSFHFEGVTGGYTF.

This clonotype has a count of ten or more. This chain links TRBV7-2 with TRBJ2-4; tentatively, D is TRBD1 (6 bases). The CDR3 is 17 residues long. Trimming took off 8 bases at V and 4 bases at J, with 24 bases between the two ends. The germline V gene encodes CDR1 SGHTA and CDR2 FQGNSA. CDR3 nucleotides: TGTGCCAGCGAGAAGGGGGTCAGCGATAGTAAAAAAAACATTCAGTACTTC. Its translation is CASEKGVSDSKKNIQYF.

This clonotype was recorded a few times. A much larger clone is a single base away; this may be a read error. CDR3 residues: CASSRRNSFRKTYGYTF. In DNA form, the CDR3 reads TGTGCCAGCAGTCGCAGAAACAGCTTCCGAAAGACCTATGGCTACACCTTC. The chain couples TRBV12-3 or TRBV12-4 to TRBJ1-2, with D uncertain. CDR3 length equals 17 residues. With 5 bases removed from V and 4 bases from J, the gap between germline ends came to 23 bases.

Many counts were recorded for this clonotype. The chain couples TRBV15 to TRBJ1-2; D uncertain. This CDR3 contains 17 residues. Germline assignment: CDR1 LNHNV and CDR2 YYDKDF (reference sequence). The germline V and J ends were trimmed by 4 bases and 4 bases, with 22 bases remaining between them. CDR3 in amino acids: CATSKAPRCGKTYGYTF. The CDR3 coding sequence is TGTGCCACCAGCAAGGCGCCAAGGTGTGGAAAGACCTATGGCTACACCTTC.

This clonotype was observed a few times. The chain recombines TRBV5-1 with TRBJ2-5, with 13 bases matching TRBD2. This CDR3 spans 17 amino acids. Germline V gives CDR1 SGHRS, CDR2 YFSETQ. Germline trimming cut 4 bases from V and 3 bases from J; bases unmatched to any gene: 9. CDR3 sequence reads: CASSLRTSGRTEETQYF. In DNA, the CDR3 is TGCGCCAGCAGCCTACGGACTAGCGGGAGAACAGAAGAGACCCAGTACTTC.

Concerning this clonotype itself: A read error is possible here, since a much larger clone lies one base away. This chain connects TRBV11-1 to TRBJ1-2; D is ambiguous. The germline CDR1 and CDR2 sequences are SGHAT and FQDESV (reference sequence). V lost 5 bases, J lost 4 bases, and 23 bases lay in between. This CDR3 has 17 amino acids. The CDR3 region is CASSVKVKAGKTYGYTF. In DNA, the CDR3 is TGTGCCAGCAGCGTAAAGGTTAAGGCTGGAAAGACCTATGGCTACACCTTC. The entire variable domain, with the rest obtained from reference TRBV11-1 and TRBJ1-2, is as follows: EAEVAQSPRYKITEKSQAVAFWCDPISGHATLYWYRQILGQGPELLVQFQDESVVDDSQLPKDRFSAERLKGVDSTLKIQPAELGDSAMYLCASSVKVKAGKTYGYTFGSGTRLTVV.

In its sample, this clonotype was seen many times. This sequence joins TRBV12-2 and TRBJ1-6. TRBV12-2 is designated a pseudogene. The CDR3 length is 16 residues. The CDR3 DNA is TGTGCAAGTCGCCTGGGCCTCCAACCAGGTAATTCACCCCTCCACTTT. This encodes CASRLGLQPGNSPLHF.

This clonotype was counted ten times or more. The chain employs TRBV28 and TRBJ1-1; 7 bases agree with TRBD1. Germline values: CDR1 MDHEN, CDR2 SYDVKM. The junction had 13 bases not matched to a gene; V was cut back by 3 bases and J by 3 bases. The length of the CDR3 is 17 residues. CDR3 sequence: CASSLPDLTGFYTEAFF. The CDR3 region has the DNA TGTGCCAGCAGTTTGCCCGACTTGACAGGGTTCTACACTGAAGCTTTCTTT.

Note on this clonotype: A much more abundant neighbour one base away suggests this may be a read error. The J gene is TRBJ1-1, the V gene TRBV18; 8 bases fit TRBD1. CDR1 and CDR2 from the germline V gene are KGHSH and LQKENI. The CDR3 sequence is 12 residues long. This CDR3 is CASLRAGGEVFF. CDR3 bases: TGTGCCAGCTTACGCGCAGGGGGCGAAGTTTTCTTT.

The rearrangement joins TRBV3-1 to TRBJ2-5; tentatively, D is TRBD2 (5 bases). The germline CDR1 and CDR2 sequences are LGHDT and YNNKEL (reference sequence). This CDR3 is built from 17 residues. Between the trimmed V and J ends, which lost 5 bases and 5 bases, there was a span of 24 bases. This chain's CDR3 is CASSWETPISFSETQYF. The CDR3 DNA reads TGTGCCAGCAGCTGGGAGACTCCCATTTCTTTCTCTGAGACCCAGTACTTC.

The sample holds many counts of this clonotype. The chain has TRBV5-6 and TRBJ1-6; D not resolved. This CDR3 has 15 residues. V lost 3 bases and J lost 11, with 18 bases in between. Germline values: CDR1 SGHDT, CDR2 YYEEEE. The CDR3 region has the DNA TGTGCCAGCAGCTCCATACGAACCTCCTTGACACCCCTCCACTTT. It translates to CASSSIRTSLTPLHF.

On this clonotype: Given a much more abundant clone one base away, this may be a read error. The chain is built from TRBV7-2 and TRBJ1-2, with D hard to call. The germline CDR1 and CDR2 sequences are SGHTA and FQGNSA. The CDR3 is made up of 17 amino acids. Trimming left V 7 bases short and J 4 bases short, with 25 bases between. The CDR3 here is CASNRLNRDGKTYGYTF. The DNA for the CDR3 is TGTGCCAGCAACCGATTAAACAGAGACGGAAAGACCTATGGCTACACCTTC.

This clonotype was counted only a few times. CDR3 amino acids: CASSFQIGRETQYF. The DNA for the CDR3 is TGTGCCAGCAGCTTTCAAATCGGGAGGGAGACCCAGTACTTC. The chain couples TRBV5-8 to TRBJ2-5, with TRBD2 matching 7 bases. Germline V gene data show CDR1 as SGHTS and CDR2 as YDEGEE. Unmatched junction bases numbered 6, after V lost 2 bases and J lost 5 bases. The length of the CDR3 is 14 residues.

A remark on this clonotype: This may come from a read error, since a much larger clone is one base off. J is TRBJ2-4 and V is TRBV3-1; 7 positions match TRBD2. Germline CDR1 and CDR2: LGHDT and YNNKEL (reference sequence). This CDR3 is 15 amino acids long. The CDR3 here is CASSQRTSAGNIQHF. CDR3 DNA sequence: TGTGCCAGCAGCCAACGGACTAGTGCCGGAAACATTCAGCACTTC.

This clonotype showed up many times. The chain couples TRBV20-1 to TRBJ1-5, with D maybe TRBD1 (6 bases). The CDR3 is 15 amino acids. V lost 0 bases, J lost 2 bases, and 11 bases lay in between. The germline V gene has CDR1 DFQATT and CDR2 SNEGSKA (reference sequence). CDR3 DNA sequence: TGCAGTGCTAGAGATCGGGGGGCTGGCAATCAGCCCCAGCATTTT. The encoded protein is CSARDRGAGNQPQHF.

With respect to this clonotype: This may arise from a read error, as a much more abundant clone is one base away. This chain links TRBV2 with TRBJ2-1, with D tentatively TRBD2 (5 bases). The CDR3 loop spans 12 amino acids. Germline assignment: CDR1 SNHLY and CDR2 FYNNEI. CDR3 in DNA: TGTGCCAGTACCCTAGCCTACAATAAGCAGTTCTTC. Translation: CASTLAYNKQFF.

This clonotype was counted many times. The genes are TRBV6-6 and TRBJ1-2; no clear D. The V gene lost 5 bases and the J gene lost 4 bases, with 23 bases spanning the gap. Germline-derived CDR1 and CDR2 are MNHNY and SVGAGI (reference sequence). CDR3 length: 17 amino acids. The CDR3 is CASSKFQGGRKTYGYTF. CDR3 bases: TGTGCCAGCAGTAAGTTCCAAGGTGGGAGAAAGACCTATGGCTACACCTTC.

This clonotype has a count of ten or more. This chain uses TRBV6-5 with TRBJ2-2; D call uncertain. V lost 4 bases and J 6 bases, leaving 9 bases between the germline ends. This CDR3 spans 13 amino acids. Germline V gene data show CDR1 as MNHEY and CDR2 as SVGAGI. DNA for the CDR3: TGTGCCAGCAGTTCGACGGCCCCCGGGGAGCTGTTTTTT. It encodes CASSSTAPGELFF.

This clonotype was observed at least ten times. CDR3 in amino acids: CASSLGTGGWDTEAFF. The DNA of the CDR3 is TGTGCCAGCAGCTTAGGGACAGGGGGCTGGGACACTGAAGCTTTCTTT. V usage is TRBV7-9 and J usage is TRBJ1-1, with 11 bases identical to TRBD1. Trimming cost V 1 base and J 3 bases; bases outside gene matches: 4. The CDR3 consists of 16 residues. Germline loops: CDR1 SEHNR, CDR2 FQNEAQ (reference sequence).